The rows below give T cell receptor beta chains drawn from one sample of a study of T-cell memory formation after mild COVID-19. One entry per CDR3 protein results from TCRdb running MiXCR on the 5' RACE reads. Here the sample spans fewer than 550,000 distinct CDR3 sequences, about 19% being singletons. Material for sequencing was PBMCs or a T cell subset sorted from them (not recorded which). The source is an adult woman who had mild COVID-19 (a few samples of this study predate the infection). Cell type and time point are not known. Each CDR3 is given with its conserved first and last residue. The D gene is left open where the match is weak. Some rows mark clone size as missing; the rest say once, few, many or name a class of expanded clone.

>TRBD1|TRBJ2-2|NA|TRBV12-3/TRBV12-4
TGTGCCAGCAGGCCCACAGGGGGCAACACCGGGGAGCTGTTTTTT
CASRPTGGNTGELFF
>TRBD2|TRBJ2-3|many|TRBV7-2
TGTGCCAGCAGCTTAGTCGGGCGGGAGGAAGGCACAGATACGCAGTATTTT
CASSLVGREEGTDTQYF
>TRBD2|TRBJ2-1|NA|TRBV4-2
TGTGCCAGCAGCCAATCCCCTAGCGGGAAGGATGAGCAGTTCTTC
CASSQSPSGKDEQFF
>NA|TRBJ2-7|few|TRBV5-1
TGCGCCAGCAGCTTATACGGGGGTAACGAGCAGTACTTC
CASSLYGGNEQYF
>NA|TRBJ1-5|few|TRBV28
TGTGCCAGCAGTATCTCACAGGGCCCCACGGGGCAGCCCCAGCATTTT
CASSISQGPTGQPQHF
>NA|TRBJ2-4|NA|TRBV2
TGTGCCAGCAGCCCCATCAACAGGGAAGAAACCAAAAACATTCAGTACTTC
CASSPINREETKNIQYF
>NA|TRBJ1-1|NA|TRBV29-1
TGCAGCGTGACCAGTCGACAAGCGTTGGCAGCTTTCTTT
CSVTSRQALAAFF
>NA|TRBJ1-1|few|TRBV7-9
TGTGCCAGCAGCTTAGCGCAGGGCAGCTCGAACACTGAAGCTTTCTTT
CASSLAQGSSNTEAFF
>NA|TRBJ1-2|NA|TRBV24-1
TGTGCCACCAGTGAGACCGGGAGCTCCTTCTATGGCTACACCTTC
CATSETGSSFYGYTF
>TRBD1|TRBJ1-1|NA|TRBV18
TGTGCCAGCTCACAATACCGGGACAGACATGAAGCTTTCTTT
CASSQYRDRHEAFF